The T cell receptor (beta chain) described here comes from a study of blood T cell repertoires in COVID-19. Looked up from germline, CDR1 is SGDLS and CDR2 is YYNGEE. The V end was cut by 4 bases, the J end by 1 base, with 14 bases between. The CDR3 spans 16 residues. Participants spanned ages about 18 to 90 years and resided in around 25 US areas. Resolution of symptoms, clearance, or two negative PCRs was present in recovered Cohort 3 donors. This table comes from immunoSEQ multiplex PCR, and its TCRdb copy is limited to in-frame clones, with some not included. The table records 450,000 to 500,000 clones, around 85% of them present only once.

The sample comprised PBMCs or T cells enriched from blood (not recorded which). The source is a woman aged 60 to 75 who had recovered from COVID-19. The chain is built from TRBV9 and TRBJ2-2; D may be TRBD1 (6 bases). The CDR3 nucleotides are TGTGCCAGCAGCATAGCTCCAGGGGTGAACACCGGGGAGCTGTTTTTT. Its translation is CASSIAPGVNTGELFF.